The 5 T cell receptor beta chains below all came from one sample that was sequenced in a study of metastatic and nonmetastatic thyroid tumors. TCRdb redid the clone calls on the PCR reads using MiXCR. The table lists some 14,000 clones, around 22% of them singletons, with over 7% in the top ten. No treatment of any kind had been given to any patient before thyroid surgery. The sequenced sample was blood. Receptors originate from a female donor with papillary thyroid cancer or a benign thyroid nodule (not recorded which). Some clones in this sample may be carry-over from other donors' samples.

Only one count was recorded for this clone. V usage is TRBV7-8 and J usage is TRBJ1-2; TRBD1 might be the D (5 bases). The CDR3 sequence is 15 residues long. V was cut by 4 bases and J by 5 bases, with 17 bases left in between. Germline lookup yields CDR1 SGHVS and CDR2 FQNEAQ. DNA for the CDR3: TGTGCCAGCAGCTGGGACGTTAATGGACTGTATGGCTACACCTTC. Its protein product is CASSWDVNGLYGYTF. The full variable domain, rest sourced from reference TRBV7-8 and TRBJ1-2, is GAGVSQSPRYKVAKRGQDVALRCDPISGHVSLFWYQQALGQGPEFLTYFQNEAQLDKSGLPSDRFFAERPEGSVSTLKIQRTQQEDSAVYLCASSWDVNGLYGYTFGSGTRLTVV.

By sample share, this clone is medium-sized. The genes are TRBV7-2 and TRBJ2-1; 7 bases are a match to TRBD2. CDR1 SGHTA and CDR2 FQGNSA come from the germline V gene. Trimming at V came to 3 bases and at J to 1 base, leaving 0 bases not matched to a gene. The CDR3 contains 14 residues. CDR3 in DNA: TGTGCCAGCAGCTTTAGCGGGTCCTACAATGAGCAGTTCTTC. This gives the protein CASSFSGSYNEQFF.

This clone was seen many times. The rearrangement uses TRBV11-1 and TRBJ2-2; a weak D match, TRBD2 (5 bases). Trimming left V 5 bases short and J 4 bases short, with 17 bases between. The CDR3 extends over 16 amino acids. CDR1 and CDR2 from the germline V gene are SGHAT and FQDESV (reference sequence). The CDR3 is CASSARATGGTGELFF. The CDR3 nucleotides read TGTGCCAGCAGCGCGCGGGCCACTGGAGGCACCGGGGAGCTGTTTTTT.

The sample holds many counts of this clone. The CDR3 here is CARPNARDRALWGYTF. The CDR3 nucleotides are TGCGCCCGCCCAAATGCCAGGGACAGGGCCCTATGGGGCTACACCTTC. This sequence joins TRBV5-1 and TRBJ1-2; 9 positions agree with TRBD1. Looked up from germline, CDR1 is SGHRS and CDR2 is YFSETQ. CDR3 size: 16 residues. V dropped 10 bases and J dropped 8; count of bases not matched to a gene: 21. Variable domain in full (rest from reference TRBV5-1 and TRBJ1-2): KAGVTQTPRYLIKTRGQQVTLSCSPISGHRSVSWYQQTPGQGLQFLFEYFSETQRNKGNFPGRFSGRQFSNSRSEMNVSTLELGDSALYLCARPNARDRALWGYTFGSGTRLTVV.

This clone showed up many times. V usage is TRBV2 and J usage is TRBJ2-5; 7 nucleotides match TRBD2. Germline CDR1 is SNHLY and CDR2 is FYNNEI. There are 18 residues in the CDR3. Trimming cost V 6 bases and J 2 bases; bases outside gene matches: 18. CDR3 region: CASSPGGAGYINQETQYF. The CDR3 bases are TGTGCCAGCAGCCCCGGTGGAGCGGGATATATAAATCAAGAGACCCAGTACTTC.